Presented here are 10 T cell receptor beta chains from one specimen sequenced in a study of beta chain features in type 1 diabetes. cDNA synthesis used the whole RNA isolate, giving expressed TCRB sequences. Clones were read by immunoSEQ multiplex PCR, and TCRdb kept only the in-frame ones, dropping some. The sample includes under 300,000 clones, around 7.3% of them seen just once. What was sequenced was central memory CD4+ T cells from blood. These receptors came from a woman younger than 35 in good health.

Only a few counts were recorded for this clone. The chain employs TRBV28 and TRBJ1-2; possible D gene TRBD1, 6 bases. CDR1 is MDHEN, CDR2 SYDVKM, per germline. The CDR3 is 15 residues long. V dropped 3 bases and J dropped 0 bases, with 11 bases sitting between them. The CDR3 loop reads CASSLGQGSNYGYTF. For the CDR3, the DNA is TGTGCCAGCAGTTTGGGCCAGGGGTCTAACTATGGCTACACCTTC.

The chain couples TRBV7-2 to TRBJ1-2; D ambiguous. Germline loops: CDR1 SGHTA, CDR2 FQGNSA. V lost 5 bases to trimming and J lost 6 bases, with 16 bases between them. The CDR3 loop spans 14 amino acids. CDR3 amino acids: CASSPVGKTNGYTF. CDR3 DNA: TGTGCCAGCAGCCCAGTCGGGAAAACGAATGGCTACACCTTC.

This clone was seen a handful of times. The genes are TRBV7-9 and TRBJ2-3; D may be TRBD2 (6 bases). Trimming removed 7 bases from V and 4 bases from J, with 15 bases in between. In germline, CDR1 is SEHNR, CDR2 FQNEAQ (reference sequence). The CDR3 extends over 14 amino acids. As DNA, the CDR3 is TGTGCCAGCACCCGACTAGTTTCCCCAGATACGCAGTATTTT. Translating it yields CASTRLVSPDTQYF.

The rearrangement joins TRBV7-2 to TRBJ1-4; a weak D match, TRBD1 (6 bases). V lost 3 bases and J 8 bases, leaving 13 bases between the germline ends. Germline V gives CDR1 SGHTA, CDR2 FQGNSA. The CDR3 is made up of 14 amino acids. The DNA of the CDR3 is TGTGCCAGCAGCTTTCAGGGGTTTAACGAAAAACTGTTTTTT. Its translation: CASSFQGFNEKLFF.

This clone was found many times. CDR3 coding DNA: TGCGCTCCTCGGCATGGAGAAGCCAAAAACATTCAGTACTTC. Translated: CAPRHGEAKNIQYF. This chain connects TRBV4-3 to TRBJ2-4; no clear D gene. The CDR3 loop spans 14 amino acids. The germline gives CDR1 LGHNA, CDR2 YSLEER.

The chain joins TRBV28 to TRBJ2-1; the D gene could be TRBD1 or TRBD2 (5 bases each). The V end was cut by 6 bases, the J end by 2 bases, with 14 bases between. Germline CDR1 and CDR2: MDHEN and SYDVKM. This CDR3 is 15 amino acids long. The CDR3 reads CASSPPRGPYNEQFF. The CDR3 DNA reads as TGTGCCAGCAGCCCCCCCCGGGGCCCCTACAATGAGCAGTTCTTC.

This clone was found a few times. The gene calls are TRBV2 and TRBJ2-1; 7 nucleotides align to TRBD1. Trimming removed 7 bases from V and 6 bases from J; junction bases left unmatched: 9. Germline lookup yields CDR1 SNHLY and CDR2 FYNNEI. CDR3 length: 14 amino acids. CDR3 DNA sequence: TGTGCCAGCAATACCGGGACAGTCATCAATGAGCAGTTCTTC. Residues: CASNTGTVINEQFF.

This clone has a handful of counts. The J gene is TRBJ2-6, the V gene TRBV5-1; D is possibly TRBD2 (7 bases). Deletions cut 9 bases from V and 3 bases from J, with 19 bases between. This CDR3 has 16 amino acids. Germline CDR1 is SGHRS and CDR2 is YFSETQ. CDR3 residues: CATKPGGLYGANVLTF. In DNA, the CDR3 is TGCGCCACCAAACCGGGGGGCCTTTATGGGGCCAACGTCCTGACTTTC.

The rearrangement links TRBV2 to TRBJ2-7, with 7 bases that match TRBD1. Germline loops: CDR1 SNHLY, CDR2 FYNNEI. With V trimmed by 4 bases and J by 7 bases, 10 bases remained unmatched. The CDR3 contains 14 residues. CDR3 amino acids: CASSGTGDTIEQYF. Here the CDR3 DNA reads TGTGCCAGCAGTGGCACAGGGGACACAATTGAGCAGTACTTC.

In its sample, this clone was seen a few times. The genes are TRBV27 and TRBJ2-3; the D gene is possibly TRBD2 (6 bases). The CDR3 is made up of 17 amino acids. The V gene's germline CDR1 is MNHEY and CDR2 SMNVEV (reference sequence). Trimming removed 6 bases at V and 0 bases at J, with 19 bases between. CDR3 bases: TGTGCCAGCAGGGCCCTTCCTGGGCGGGGCAGCACAGATACGCAGTATTTT. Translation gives CASRALPGRGSTDTQYF.